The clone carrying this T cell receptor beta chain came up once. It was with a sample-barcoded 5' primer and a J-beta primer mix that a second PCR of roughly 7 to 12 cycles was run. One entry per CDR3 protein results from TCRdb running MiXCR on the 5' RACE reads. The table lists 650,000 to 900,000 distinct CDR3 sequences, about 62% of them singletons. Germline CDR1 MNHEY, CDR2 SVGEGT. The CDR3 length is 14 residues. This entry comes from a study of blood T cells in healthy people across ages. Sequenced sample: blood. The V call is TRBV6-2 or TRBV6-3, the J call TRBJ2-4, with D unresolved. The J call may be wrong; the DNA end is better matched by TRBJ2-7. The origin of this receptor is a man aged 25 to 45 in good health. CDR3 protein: CASSSSGWLHEQYF. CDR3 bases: TGTGCCAGCAGTTCCTCAGGCTGGCTACACGAGCAGTACTTC.